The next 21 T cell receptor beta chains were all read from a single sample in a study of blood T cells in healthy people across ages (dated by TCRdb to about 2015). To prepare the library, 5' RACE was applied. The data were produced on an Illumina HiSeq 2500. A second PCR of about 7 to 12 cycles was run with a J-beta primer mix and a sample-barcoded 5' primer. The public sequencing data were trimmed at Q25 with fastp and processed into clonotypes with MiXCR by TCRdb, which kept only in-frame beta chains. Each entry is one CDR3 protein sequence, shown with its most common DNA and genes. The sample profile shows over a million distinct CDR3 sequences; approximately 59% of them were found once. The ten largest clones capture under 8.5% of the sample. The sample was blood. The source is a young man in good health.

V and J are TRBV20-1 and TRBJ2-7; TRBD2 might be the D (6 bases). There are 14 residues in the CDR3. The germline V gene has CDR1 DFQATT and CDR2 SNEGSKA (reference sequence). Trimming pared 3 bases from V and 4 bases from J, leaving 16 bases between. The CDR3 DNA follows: TGCAGTGCTAGGGTTGCCAGGGAGGTGTACGAGCAGTACTTC. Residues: CSARVAREVYEQYF.

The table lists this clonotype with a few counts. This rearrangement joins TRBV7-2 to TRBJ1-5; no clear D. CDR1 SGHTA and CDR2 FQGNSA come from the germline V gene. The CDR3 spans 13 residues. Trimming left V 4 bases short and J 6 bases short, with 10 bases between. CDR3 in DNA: TGTGCCAGCAGCTCGGAGTTCGGTCAGCCCCAGCATTTT. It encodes CASSSEFGQPQHF.

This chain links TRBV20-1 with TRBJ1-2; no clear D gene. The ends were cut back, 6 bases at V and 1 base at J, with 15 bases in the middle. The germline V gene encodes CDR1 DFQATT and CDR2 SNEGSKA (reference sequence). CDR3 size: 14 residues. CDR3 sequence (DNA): TGCAGTGCGGACCCGGGAACACTTAACTATGGCTACACCTTC. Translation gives CSADPGTLNYGYTF.

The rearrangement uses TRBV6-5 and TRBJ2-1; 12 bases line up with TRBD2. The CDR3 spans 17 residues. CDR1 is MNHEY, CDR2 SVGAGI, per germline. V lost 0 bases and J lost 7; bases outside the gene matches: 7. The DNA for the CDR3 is TGTGCCAGCAGTTACTCTATTCCTAGCGGGGGGGATAATGAGCAGTTCTTC. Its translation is CASSYSIPSGGDNEQFF.

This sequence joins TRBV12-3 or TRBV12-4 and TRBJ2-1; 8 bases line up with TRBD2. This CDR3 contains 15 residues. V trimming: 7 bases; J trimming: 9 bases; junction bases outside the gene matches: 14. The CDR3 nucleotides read TGTGCCAGCACCGAGGGGCGAGCGGGAGTTTGTGAGCAGTTCTTC. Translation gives CASTEGRAGVCEQFF.

The chain's CDR3 is CASSPATGANGYTF. The CDR3 coding sequence is TGTGCCAGCTCACCAGCTACAGGGGCTAATGGCTACACCTTC. The chain couples TRBV18 to TRBJ1-2, with TRBD1 identical over 7 bases. There are 14 residues in the CDR3. V lost 2 bases to trimming and J lost 6 bases; unmatched junction nucleotides: 6. The V gene's germline CDR1 is KGHSH and CDR2 LQKENI.

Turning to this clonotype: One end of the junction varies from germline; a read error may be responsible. In nucleotides, the CDR3 is TGTGCCAGCAGCTCCTCGAGGACAGGGCGAGATGGCTACTCCTTC. Encoded protein: CASSSSRTGRDGYSF. The chain carries TRBV7-9 and TRBJ1-2; 8 positions agree with TRBD1. The CDR3 has 15 amino acids. Germline assignment: CDR1 SEHNR and CDR2 FQNEAQ (reference sequence).

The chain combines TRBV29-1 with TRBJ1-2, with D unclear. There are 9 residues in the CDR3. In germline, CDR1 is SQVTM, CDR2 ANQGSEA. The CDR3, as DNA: TGCTCGACAACGGAGGGCTACACCTTC. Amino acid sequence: CSTTEGYTF.

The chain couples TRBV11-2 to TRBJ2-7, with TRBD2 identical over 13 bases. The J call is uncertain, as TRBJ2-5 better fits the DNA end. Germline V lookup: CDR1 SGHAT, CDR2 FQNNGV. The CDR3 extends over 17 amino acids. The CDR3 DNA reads TGTGCCAGCAGCTTTGAACGTGGACTAGCGGGAGCGGGGACCCAGTACTTC. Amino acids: CASSFERGLAGAGTQYF.

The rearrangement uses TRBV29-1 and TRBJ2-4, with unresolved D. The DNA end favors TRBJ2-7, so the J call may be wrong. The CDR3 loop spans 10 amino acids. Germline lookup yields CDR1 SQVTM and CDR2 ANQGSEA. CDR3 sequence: CSVEGGEQYF. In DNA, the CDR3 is TGCAGCGTTGAAGGAGGCGAGCAGTACTTC.

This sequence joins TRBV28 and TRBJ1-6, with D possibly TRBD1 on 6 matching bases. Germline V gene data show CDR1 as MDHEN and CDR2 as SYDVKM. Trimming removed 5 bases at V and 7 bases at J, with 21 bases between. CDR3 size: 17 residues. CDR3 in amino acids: CASSAPQGLSGNSPLHF. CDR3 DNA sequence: TGTGCCAGCAGTGCACCACAGGGTCTATCGGGAAATTCACCCCTCCACTTT.

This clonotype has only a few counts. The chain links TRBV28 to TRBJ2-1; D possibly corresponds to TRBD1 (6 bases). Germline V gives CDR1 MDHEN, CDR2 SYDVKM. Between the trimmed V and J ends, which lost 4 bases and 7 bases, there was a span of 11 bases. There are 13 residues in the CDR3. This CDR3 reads CASSYRVANEQFF. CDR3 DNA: TGTGCCAGCAGTTACAGGGTAGCGAATGAGCAGTTCTTC.

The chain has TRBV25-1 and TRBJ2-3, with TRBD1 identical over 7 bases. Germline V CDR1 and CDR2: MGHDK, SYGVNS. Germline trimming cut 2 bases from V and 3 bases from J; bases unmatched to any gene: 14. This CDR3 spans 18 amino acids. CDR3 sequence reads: CASSEQTNQGVITDTQYF. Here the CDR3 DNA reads TGTGCCAGCAGTGAACAGACGAACCAGGGGGTTATAACAGATACGCAGTATTTT.

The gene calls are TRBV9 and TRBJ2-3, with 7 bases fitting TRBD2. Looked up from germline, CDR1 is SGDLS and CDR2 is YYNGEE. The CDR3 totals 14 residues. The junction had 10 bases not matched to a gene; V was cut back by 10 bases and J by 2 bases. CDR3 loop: CASSTGGTTDTQYF. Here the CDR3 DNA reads TGTGCCTCCTCCACGGGGGGAACCACAGATACGCAGTATTTT.

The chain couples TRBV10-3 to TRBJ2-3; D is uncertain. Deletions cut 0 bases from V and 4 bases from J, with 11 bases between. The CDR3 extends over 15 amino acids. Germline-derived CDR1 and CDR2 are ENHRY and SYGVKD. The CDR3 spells CAISESPGKADTQYF. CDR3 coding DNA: TGTGCCATCAGTGAGTCCCCCGGAAAAGCAGATACGCAGTATTTT.

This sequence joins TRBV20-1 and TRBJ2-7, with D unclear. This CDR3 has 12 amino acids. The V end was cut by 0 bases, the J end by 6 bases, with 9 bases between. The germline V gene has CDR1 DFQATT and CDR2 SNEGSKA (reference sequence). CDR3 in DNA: TGCAGTGCTAGAGACGTAACGTCCGAGCAGTACTTC. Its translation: CSARDVTSEQYF.

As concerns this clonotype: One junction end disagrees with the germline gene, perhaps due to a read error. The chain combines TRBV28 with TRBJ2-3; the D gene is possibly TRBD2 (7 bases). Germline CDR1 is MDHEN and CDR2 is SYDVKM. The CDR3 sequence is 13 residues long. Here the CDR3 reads CAGSLSTGGFSYF. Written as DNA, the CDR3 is TGTGCCGGCAGTTTATCGACGGGGGGCTTTTCGTATTTT.

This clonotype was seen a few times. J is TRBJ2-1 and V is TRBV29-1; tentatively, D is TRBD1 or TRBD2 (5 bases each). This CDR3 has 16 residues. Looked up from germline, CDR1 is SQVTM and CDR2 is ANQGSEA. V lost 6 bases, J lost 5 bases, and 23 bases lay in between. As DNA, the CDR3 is TGCAGCGTCGCGCCCCTCCCGGGACGGGGAAACAATGAGCAGTTCTTC. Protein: CSVAPLPGRGNNEQFF.

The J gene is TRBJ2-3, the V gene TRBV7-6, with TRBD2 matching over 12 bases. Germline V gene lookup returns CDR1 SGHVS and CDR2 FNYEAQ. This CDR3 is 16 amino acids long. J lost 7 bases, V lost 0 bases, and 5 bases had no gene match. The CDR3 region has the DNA TGTGCCAGCAGCTTAGCCGGACTAGCGGGAACTAATACGCAGTATTTT. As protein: CASSLAGLAGTNTQYF.

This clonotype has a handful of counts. The CDR3 coding sequence is TGCAGCGTTGAAGCCGTCCATCTAGCCTACAATGAGCAGTTCTTC. Its translation is CSVEAVHLAYNEQFF. The rearrangement links TRBV29-1 to TRBJ2-1; D gene uncertain. CDR1 SQVTM and CDR2 ANQGSEA come from the germline V gene. With 1 base removed from V and 2 bases from J, the gap between germline ends came to 12 bases. The CDR3 spans 15 residues.

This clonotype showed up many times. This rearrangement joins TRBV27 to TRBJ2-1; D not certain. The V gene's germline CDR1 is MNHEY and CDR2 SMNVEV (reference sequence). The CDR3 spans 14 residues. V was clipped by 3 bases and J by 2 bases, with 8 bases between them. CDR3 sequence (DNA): TGTGCCAGCAGTTTTAGGGCCACCTACAATGAGCAGTTCTTC. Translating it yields CASSFRATYNEQFF.